The entry below gives a single T cell receptor (beta chain) sequence along with its context. No antigen is known for it. This entry comes from a study of T cell responses to AZD1222 COVID-19 vaccine. Study observations and caveats: Seropositive status at baseline applied to only 6 or 7 AZD1222 recipients. Targeting of unmutated variant regions was reportedly seen in nearly half of spike-specific TCRs. Increases in Spike-specific TCR breadth and depth were seen after two AZD1222 doses. Clonal diversity was possibly underestimated; the donors were predominantly white British and more often female.

The germline CDR1 and CDR2 sequences are SGHVS and FNYEAQ. The CDR3 totals 16 residues. V was pared by 4 bases and J by 0 bases, with 6 bases of the junction left unmatched. The assay was immunoSEQ multiplex PCR, and TCRdb's table has in-frame clones only and misses some. Among some 120,000 clones listed, approximately 83% were seen once. The V and J genes are TRBV7-6 and TRBJ2-7; 10 bases agree with TRBD2. This TCR came from an adult in good health. Source: peripheral blood, taken on day 0 of AZD1222 vaccination. The CDR3 nucleotides are TGTGCCAGCAGCTCATACGGACTAGCGGACTCCTACGAGCAGTACTTC. Translating gives CASSSYGLADSYEQYF.